This T cell receptor beta chain was identified during a study of blood T cells in healthy people across ages. Findings and limits, study-wide: Age showed a roughly linear inverse relationship with TCR beta diversity per million T cells.

Only a few counts were recorded for this clonotype. As yet, its antigen is unknown. The CDR3 spans 15 residues. Germline V CDR1 and CDR2: SEHNR, FQNEAQ (reference sequence). The junction had 11 bases not matched to a gene; V was cut back by 5 bases and J by 6 bases. Using a J-beta primer mix together with a sample-barcoded 5' primer, a second PCR was run for about 7 to 12 cycles. TCRdb reprocessed the 5' RACE reads with MiXCR, giving one entry per CDR3 protein. This table holds 450,000 to 700,000 distinct CDR3 sequences, roughly 28% found once. Input material: blood. The receptor was isolated from a woman aged 70-85 years in good health. The chain combines TRBV7-9 with TRBJ1-2; 8 nucleotides align to TRBD1. CDR3 bases: TGTGCCAGCAGCCCTACCTACGGACAGGGCCATGGCTACACCTTC. Amino acids: CASSPTYGQGHGYTF.